This T cell receptor beta chain was profiled in a study of cytomegalovirus exposure and HLA in healthy donors. Broader study findings: Per a prior analysis, the majority of TCR beta V segments were productive roughly 90% or roughly 30% of the time. An analysis was carried out at a later point. It showed that HLA-associated TCR beta chains were more clonally expanded than equally common non-associated chains.

Trimming took 3 bases from V and 4 from J, leaving 4 bases between them. From germline, CDR1 is MDHEN and CDR2 SYDVKM. The CDR3 is 12 residues long. Concerning this clone itself: The target antigen is unknown.

Though nominally healthy at sampling, donors likely had unrecorded immune exposures. Primers included in the PCR were 60 Vbeta and 13 Jbeta primers. Sequencing used immunoSEQ multiplex PCR; TCRdb keeps in-frame clones, though not all of them. The sample has 63,000 or so clones, roughly 75% seen once. The rearrangement uses TRBV28 and TRBJ1-3; no definite D call. The clonotype originates from a woman under 40 in good health and CMV-seropositive. The sequenced material came from PBMCs. The chain's CDR3 is CASSLEGNTIYF. The CDR3 DNA reads as TGTGCCAGCAGTTTGGAGGGAAACACCATATATTTT.